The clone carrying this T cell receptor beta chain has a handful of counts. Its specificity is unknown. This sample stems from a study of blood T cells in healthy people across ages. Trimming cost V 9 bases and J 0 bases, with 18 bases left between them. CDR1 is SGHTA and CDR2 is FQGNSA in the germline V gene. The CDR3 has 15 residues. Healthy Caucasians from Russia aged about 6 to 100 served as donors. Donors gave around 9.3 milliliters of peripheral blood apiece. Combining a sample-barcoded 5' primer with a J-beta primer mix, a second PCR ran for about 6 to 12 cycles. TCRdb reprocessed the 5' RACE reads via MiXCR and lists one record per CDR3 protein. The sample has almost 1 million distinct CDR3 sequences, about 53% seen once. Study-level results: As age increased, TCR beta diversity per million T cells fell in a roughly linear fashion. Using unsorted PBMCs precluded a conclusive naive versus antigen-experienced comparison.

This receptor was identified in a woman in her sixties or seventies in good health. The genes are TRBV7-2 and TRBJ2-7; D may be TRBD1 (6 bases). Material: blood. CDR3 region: CASSPGAVSSYEQYF. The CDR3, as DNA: TGTGCCAGTAGCCCAGGGGCGGTTAGCTCCTACGAGCAGTACTTC.